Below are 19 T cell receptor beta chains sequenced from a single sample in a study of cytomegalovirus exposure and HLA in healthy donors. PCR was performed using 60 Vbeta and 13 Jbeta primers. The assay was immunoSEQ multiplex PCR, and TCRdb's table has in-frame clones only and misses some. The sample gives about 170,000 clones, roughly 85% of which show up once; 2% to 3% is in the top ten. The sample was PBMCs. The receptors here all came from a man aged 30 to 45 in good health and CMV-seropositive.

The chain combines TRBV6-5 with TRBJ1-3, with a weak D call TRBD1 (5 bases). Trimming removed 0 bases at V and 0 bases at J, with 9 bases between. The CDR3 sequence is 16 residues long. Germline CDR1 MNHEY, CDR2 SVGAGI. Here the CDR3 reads CASSYSAGNSGNTIYF. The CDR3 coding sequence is TGTGCCAGCAGTTACTCCGCAGGGAACTCTGGAAACACCATATATTTT.

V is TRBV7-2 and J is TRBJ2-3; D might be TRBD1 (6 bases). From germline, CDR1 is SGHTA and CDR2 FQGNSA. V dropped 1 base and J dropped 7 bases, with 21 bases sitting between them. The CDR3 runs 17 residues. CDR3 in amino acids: CASSLGDTGAWGNTQYF. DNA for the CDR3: TGTGCCAGCAGCTTAGGGGACACAGGAGCCTGGGGGAATACGCAGTATTTT.

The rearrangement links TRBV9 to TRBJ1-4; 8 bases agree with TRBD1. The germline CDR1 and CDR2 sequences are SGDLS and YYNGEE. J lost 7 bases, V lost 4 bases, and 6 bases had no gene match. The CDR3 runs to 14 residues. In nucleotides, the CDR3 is TGTGCCAGCAGCCGGACAGGGTTCGGTGAAAAACTGTTTTTT. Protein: CASSRTGFGEKLFF.

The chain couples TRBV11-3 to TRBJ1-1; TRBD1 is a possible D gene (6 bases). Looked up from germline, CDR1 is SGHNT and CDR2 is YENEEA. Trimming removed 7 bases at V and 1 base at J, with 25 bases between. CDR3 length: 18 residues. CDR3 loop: CASTLKGGGVGRNTEAFF. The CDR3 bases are TGTGCCAGCACCCTAAAGGGGGGGGGCGTGGGTAGGAACACTGAAGCTTTCTTT.

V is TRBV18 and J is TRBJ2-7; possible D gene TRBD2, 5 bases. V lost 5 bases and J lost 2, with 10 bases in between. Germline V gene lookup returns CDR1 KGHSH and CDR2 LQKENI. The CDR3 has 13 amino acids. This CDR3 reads CASSTSGTYEQYF. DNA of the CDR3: TGTGCCAGCTCAACGAGCGGTACCTACGAGCAGTACTTC.

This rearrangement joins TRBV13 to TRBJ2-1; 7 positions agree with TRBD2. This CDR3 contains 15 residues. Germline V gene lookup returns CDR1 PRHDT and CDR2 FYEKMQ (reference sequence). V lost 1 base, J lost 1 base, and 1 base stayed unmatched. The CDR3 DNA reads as TGTGCCAGCAGCTTAGACGGGAGGTCCTACAATGAGCAGTTCTTC. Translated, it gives CASSLDGRSYNEQFF.

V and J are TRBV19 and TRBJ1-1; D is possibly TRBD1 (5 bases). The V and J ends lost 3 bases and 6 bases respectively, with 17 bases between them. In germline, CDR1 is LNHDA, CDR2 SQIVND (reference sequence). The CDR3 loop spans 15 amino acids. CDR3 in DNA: TGTGCCAGTAGTATTATGGTGCAGGGTAGGGCTGAAGCTTTCTTT. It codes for CASSIMVQGRAEAFF.

The CDR3 sequence is CASSQPSVREKLFF. The CDR3 coding sequence is TGCGCCAGCAGCCAACCCTCTGTTCGGGAAAAACTGTTTTTT. This sequence joins TRBV4-3 and TRBJ1-4; no definite D call. Germline values: CDR1 LGHNA, CDR2 YSLEER. Trimming took 2 bases from V and 8 from J, leaving 12 bases between them. The CDR3 length is 14 residues.

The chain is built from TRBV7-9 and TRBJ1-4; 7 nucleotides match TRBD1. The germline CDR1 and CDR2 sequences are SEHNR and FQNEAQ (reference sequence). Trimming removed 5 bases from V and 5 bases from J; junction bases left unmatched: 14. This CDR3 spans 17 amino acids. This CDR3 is CASSRVPLTGSNEKLFF. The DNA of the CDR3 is TGTGCCAGCAGCCGCGTTCCCTTGACAGGGTCGAATGAAAAACTGTTTTTT.

CDR3 residues: CASSGRALALSQETQYF. The CDR3, as DNA: TGCGCCAGCAGTGGCCGGGCACTAGCGTTAAGCCAAGAGACCCAGTACTTC. The rearrangement uses TRBV10-2 and TRBJ2-5; 7 positions match TRBD2. The CDR3 covers 17 residues. Trimming removed 4 bases from V and 1 base from J; junction bases left unmatched: 12. CDR1 is WSHSY, CDR2 SAAADI, per germline.

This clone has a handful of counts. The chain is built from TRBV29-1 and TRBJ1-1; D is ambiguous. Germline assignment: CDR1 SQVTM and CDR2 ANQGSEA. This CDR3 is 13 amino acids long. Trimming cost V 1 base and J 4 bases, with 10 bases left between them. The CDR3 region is CSVEGGVGTEAFF. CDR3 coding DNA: TGCAGCGTTGAAGGGGGAGTGGGCACTGAAGCTTTCTTT.

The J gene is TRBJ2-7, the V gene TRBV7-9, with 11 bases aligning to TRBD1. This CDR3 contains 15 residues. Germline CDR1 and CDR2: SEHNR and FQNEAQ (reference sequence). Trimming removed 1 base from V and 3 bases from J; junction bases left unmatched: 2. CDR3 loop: CASSLGGTGGYEQYF. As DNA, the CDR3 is TGTGCCAGCAGCTTAGGCGGGACAGGGGGCTACGAGCAGTACTTC. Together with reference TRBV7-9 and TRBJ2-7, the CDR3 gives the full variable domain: DTGVSQNPRHKITKRGQNVTFRCDPISEHNRLYWYRQTLGQGPEFLTYFQNEAQLEKSRLLSDRFSAERPKGSFSTLEIQRTEQGDSAMYLCASSLGGTGGYEQYFGPGTRLTVT.

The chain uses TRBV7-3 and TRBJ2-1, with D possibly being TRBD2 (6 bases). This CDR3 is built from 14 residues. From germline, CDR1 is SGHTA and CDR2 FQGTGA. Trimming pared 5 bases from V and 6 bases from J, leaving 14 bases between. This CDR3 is CASSPAGWGNEQFF. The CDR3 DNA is TGTGCCAGCAGCCCGGCGGGATGGGGCAATGAGCAGTTCTTC.

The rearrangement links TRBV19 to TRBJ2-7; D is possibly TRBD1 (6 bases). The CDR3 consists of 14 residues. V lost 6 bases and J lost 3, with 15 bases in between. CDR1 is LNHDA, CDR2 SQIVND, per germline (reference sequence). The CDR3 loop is CASRRTVTYYEQYF. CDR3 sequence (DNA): TGTGCCAGTAGGAGGACAGTTACCTACTACGAGCAGTACTTC.

The CDR3 loop reads CSVAEGDTEAFF. In DNA form, the CDR3 reads TGCAGCGTAGCTGAGGGGGACACTGAAGCTTTCTTT. This chain links TRBV29-1 with TRBJ1-1; weak D call: TRBD1 (6 bases). V gave up 6 bases and J gave up 3 bases, with 11 bases separating them. Germline values: CDR1 SQVTM, CDR2 ANQGSEA. The CDR3 spans 12 residues.

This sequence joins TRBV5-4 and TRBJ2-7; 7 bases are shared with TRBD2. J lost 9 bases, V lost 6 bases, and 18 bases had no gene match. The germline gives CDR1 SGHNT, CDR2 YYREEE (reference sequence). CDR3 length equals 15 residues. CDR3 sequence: CASNWGGEGLRRQYV. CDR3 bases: TGTGCCAGCAACTGGGGGGGGGAGGGCCTTCGTAGGCAGTACGTC.

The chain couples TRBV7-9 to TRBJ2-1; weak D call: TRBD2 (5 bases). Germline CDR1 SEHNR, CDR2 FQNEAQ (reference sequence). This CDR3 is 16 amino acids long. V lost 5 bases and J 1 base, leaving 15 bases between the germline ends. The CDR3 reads CASSPLGPSSYNEQFF. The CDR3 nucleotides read TGTGCCAGCAGCCCACTAGGACCCTCTTCCTACAATGAGCAGTTCTTC.

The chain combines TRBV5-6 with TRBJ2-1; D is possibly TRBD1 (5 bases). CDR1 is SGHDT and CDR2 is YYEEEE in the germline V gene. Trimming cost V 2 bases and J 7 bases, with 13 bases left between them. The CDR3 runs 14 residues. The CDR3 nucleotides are TGTGCCAGCAGCTTAAGGGGTATCATGAATGAGCAGTTCTTC. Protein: CASSLRGIMNEQFF.

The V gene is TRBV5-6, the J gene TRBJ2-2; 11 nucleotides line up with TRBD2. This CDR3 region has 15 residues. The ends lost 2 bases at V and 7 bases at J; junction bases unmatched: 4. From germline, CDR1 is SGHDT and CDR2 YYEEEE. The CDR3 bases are TGTGCCAGCAGCTTTAGCGGGAGGGTCATCGGGGAGCTGTTTTTT. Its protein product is CASSFSGRVIGELFF.